A selection of T cell receptor beta chains follows, all from one sample in a study of T cell repertoires in cytomegalovirus infection. Which antigens these TCRs recognize remains unknown. TCRdb processed the reads anew with MiXCR; each CDR3 protein has one entry. The sample has about 500,000 distinct CDR3 sequences, 30% to 40% seen once. Source: cultured PBMCs, taken from culture after CMV antigen stimulation. These receptor sequences come from a human donor in good health (CMV status not recorded). Some clones in this sample may be carry-over from other donors' samples. Both conserved end residues are part of each CDR3. The listing skips clone size in some rows; elsewhere it reads once, few, many or a size class.

CDR3 | size | J | V
CASSLSRLNEQFF | - | TRBJ2-1 | TRBV28
CASRPIGTGGRGYTF | few | TRBJ1-2 | TRBV27
CASSEGAQQGTQYF | - | TRBJ2-5 | TRBV6-1
CATSSLRGDQPQHF | few | TRBJ1-5 | TRBV15
CASSPDRGWETQYF | - | TRBJ2-5 | TRBV7-2
CASSLYGRERETQYF | few | TRBJ2-5 | TRBV7-9
CASSRPGTGPAKLFF | - | TRBJ1-4 | TRBV19
CASSLGWLNQPQHF | - | TRBJ1-5 | TRBV13
CASSLVVGVKQFF | few | TRBJ2-1 | TRBV5-1
CASSYRGRQVHTGELFF | - | TRBJ2-2 | TRBV6-5
CASSIQGHLNQPQHF | - | TRBJ1-5 | TRBV12-3/TRBV12-4
CASSIPGVPNYGYTF | - | TRBJ1-2 | TRBV7-2
CASSITGEGTQYF | - | TRBJ2-5 | TRBV19
CASSLYETEQYF | - | TRBJ2-7 | TRBV12-3/TRBV12-4
CASSGWTSGRALADTQYF | few | TRBJ2-3 | TRBV6-1
CASSAGRNTGELFF | - | TRBJ2-2 | TRBV7-9
CASSLGTIGRGRAKNIQYF | - | TRBJ2-4 | TRBV12-3/TRBV12-4
CASSPTSGGGYEQYF | few | TRBJ2-7 | TRBV4-1
CASSFGAGGPRDEQFF | few | TRBJ2-1 | TRBV7-6
CSARDWHRRLGTQYF | - | TRBJ2-3 | TRBV20-1
CASSLGRRNQPQHF | - | TRBJ1-5 | TRBV7-2
CASSPTAGDDSYNEQFF | - | TRBJ2-1 | TRBV7-8
CASVRGTSTDTQYF | - | TRBJ2-3 | TRBV2
CASSLQGVNTEAFF | many | TRBJ1-1 | TRBV7-2
CASSERLAGEQYF | few | TRBJ2-7 | TRBV6-4
CASSPGVSSPDTQYF | - | TRBJ2-3 | TRBV12-3/TRBV12-4
CASSVHRDTQTQYF | - | TRBJ2-5 | TRBV7-8
CASSTLSRGFQSYTF | - | TRBJ1-2 | TRBV11-2
CSVGLAGALNEQFF | - | TRBJ2-1 | TRBV29-1
CASSTNVDDRGRMGLLRPQHF | many | TRBJ1-5 | TRBV6-6
CASSHRARGGTGELFF | few | TRBJ2-2 | TRBV27
CASTPFEGASYEQYF | few | TRBJ2-7 | TRBV6-2/TRBV6-3
CASTWGAVSGNTIYF | - | TRBJ1-3 | TRBV7-9
CASSLGGDETQYF | few | TRBJ2-5 | TRBV5-1
CASSLSDYEGTQYF | - | TRBJ2-5 | TRBV4-2
CAWTQQGTRNTEAFF | - | TRBJ1-1 | TRBV30
CASSLILAGVQETQYF | - | TRBJ2-5 | TRBV7-4
CASSLGFVGTLNTGELFF | - | TRBJ2-2 | TRBV7-2
CASSLGSSGRGYNEQFF | few | TRBJ2-1 | TRBV11-2
CASSLVGFGLGLEPTLHF | few | TRBJ1-6 | TRBV28
CASSWPGLAGYNEQFF | few | TRBJ2-1 | TRBV6-2/TRBV6-3
CASSFPARRITDTQYF | few | TRBJ2-3 | TRBV11-2
CASRARENSPLHF | few | TRBJ1-6 | TRBV6-5
CASRRKTSPSADTQYF | few | TRBJ2-3 | TRBV12-3/TRBV12-4
CASSFPGSGELFF | - | TRBJ2-2 | TRBV7-2
CASSSGLSNEQYF | few | TRBJ2-7 | TRBV7-9
CASSRRGDEQFF | - | TRBJ2-1 | TRBV7-9
CASRLRGDRGLAQGSYNEQFF | few | TRBJ2-1 | TRBV19
CSASAGTSGLYNEQFF | - | TRBJ2-1 | TRBV20-1
CASSYTVGRGPTNTGELFF | few | TRBJ2-2 | TRBV6-5
CASSLDLAGAHVPNEKLFF | many | TRBJ1-4 | TRBV7-2
CASSLITNPTDTQYF | few | TRBJ2-3 | TRBV7-9
CASSSGTSGSITDTQYF | once | TRBJ2-3 | TRBV12-3/TRBV12-4
CASRPTGGRGNEQFF | few | TRBJ2-1 | TRBV6-1
CASSPDPALGTEAFF | - | TRBJ1-1 | TRBV7-3
CASSFLGGRGDTQYF | - | TRBJ2-3 | TRBV7-9
CASSRPSGRRTDTQYF | once | TRBJ2-3 | TRBV5-1
CASSYRPGLGTDTQYF | - | TRBJ2-3 | TRBV11-3
CASSYGQLVAKNIQYF | few | TRBJ2-4 | TRBV6-8
CASSSFRGSEAFF | many | TRBJ1-1 | TRBV4-3